This T cell receptor (beta chain) came from a study of regulatory T cells in long-lasting Graves disease. Time point given: persistent/refractory GD, antithyroid drugs over 5 years with positive TRAb. PBMC RNA was the source of the TCR library. Investigators prepared the TCR beta libraries by applying iRepertoire HTBI primers and Arm-PCR of CDR3 regions. Methods used by the authors: Looking across samples, the authors found 55 to 70 TRBV and 14 TRBJ segments. From the multiplex PCR reads, TCRdb called clonotypes with MiXCR, one entry per CDR3 protein. These V and J calls are TCRdb output, not the study's own analysis. The sample carries more than 300,000 distinct CDR3 sequences, roughly 24% recorded once. The specimen comprised peripheral blood mononuclear cells (PBMCs), sampled when the disease was refractory, from a patient treated with antithyroid drugs. The source of this sequence is a woman aged 35 to 49 with Graves disease.

CDR3 sequence: CASSAAVGSNRHQPQHF. CDR3 DNA: TGTGCCAGCAGCGCAGCCGTGGGGTCCAATCGCCATCAGCCCCAGCATTTT. The V and J genes are TRBV7-4 and TRBJ1-5; no firm D call. With 5 bases removed from V and 5 bases from J, the gap between germline ends came to 22 bases. The germline gives CDR1 SGHVT, CDR2 SQSDAQ. This CDR3 contains 17 residues.